This TCR beta chain was obtained from a study of blood T cell repertoires in COVID-19. Study information: Specimens from acute and convalescent COVID-19 originated in the United States, Italy and Spain. Sources were T cells, B-cell-depleted T cells, or PBMCs; the material itself was cDNA or gDNA.

In the original analysis: Estimated nucleated cell counts came from reference gene primer amplification. Method: immunoSEQ multiplex PCR; TCRdb's copy keeps in-frame clones and lacks some. The V and J calls and clone size come from that table; D and trimming were worked out from the DNA. The repertoire holds roughly 350,000 clones, roughly 90% seen once, with 7% to 8% in the top ten. This sequence was found in a woman aged 70 to 79 with COVID-19, enrolled during active disease. The sequencing input was peripheral blood.

CDR3 nucleotides: TGTGCCAGCAGCTTCAGGGTTTCGAGCACTGAAGCTTTCTTT. This encodes CASSFRVSSTEAFF. The chain recombines TRBV2 with TRBJ1-1, with D maybe TRBD1 (5 bases). Germline CDR1 is SNHLY and CDR2 is FYNNEI. The V end was cut by 6 bases, the J end by 4 bases, with 15 bases between. This CDR3 is built from 14 residues.